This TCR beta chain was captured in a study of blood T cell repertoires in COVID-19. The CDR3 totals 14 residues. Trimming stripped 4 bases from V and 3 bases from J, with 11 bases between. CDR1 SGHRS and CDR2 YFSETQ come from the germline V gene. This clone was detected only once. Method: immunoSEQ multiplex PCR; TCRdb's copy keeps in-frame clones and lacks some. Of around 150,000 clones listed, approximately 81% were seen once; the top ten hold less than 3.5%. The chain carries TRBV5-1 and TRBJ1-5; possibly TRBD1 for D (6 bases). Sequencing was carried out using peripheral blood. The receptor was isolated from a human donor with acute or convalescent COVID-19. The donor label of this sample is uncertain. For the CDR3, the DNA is TGCGCCAGCAGCGGGGGACAAATCAATCAGCCCCAGCATTTT. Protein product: CASSGGQINQPQHF.